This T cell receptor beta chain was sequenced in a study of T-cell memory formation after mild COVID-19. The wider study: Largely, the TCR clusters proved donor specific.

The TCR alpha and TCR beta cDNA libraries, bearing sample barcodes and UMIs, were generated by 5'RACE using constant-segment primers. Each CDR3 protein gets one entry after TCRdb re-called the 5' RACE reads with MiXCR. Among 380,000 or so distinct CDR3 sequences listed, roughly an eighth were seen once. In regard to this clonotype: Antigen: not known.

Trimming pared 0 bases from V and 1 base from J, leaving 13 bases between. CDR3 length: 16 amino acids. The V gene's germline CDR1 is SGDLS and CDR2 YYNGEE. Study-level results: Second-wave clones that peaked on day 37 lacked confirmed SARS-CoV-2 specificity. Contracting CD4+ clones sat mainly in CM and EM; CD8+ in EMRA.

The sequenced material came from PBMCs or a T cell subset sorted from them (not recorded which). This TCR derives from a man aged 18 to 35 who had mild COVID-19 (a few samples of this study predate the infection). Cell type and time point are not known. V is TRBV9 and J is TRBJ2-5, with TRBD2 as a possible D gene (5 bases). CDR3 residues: CASSVGGLDVQETQYF. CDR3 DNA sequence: TGTGCCAGCAGCGTAGGAGGGCTGGACGTCCAAGAGACCCAGTACTTC. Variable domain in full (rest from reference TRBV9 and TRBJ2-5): DSGVTQTPKHLITATGQRVTLRCSPRSGDLSVYWYQQSLDQGLQFLIQYYNGEERAKGNILERFSAQQFPDLHSELNLSSLELGDSALYFCASSVGGLDVQETQYFGPGTRLLVL.